This T cell receptor beta chain stems from a study of blood T cell repertoires in COVID-19. On the study more broadly: Samples came from the United States, Italy and Spain, spanning acute and convalescent COVID-19.

Profiling relied on immunoSEQ multiplex PCR, and the TCRdb table lists in-frame clones only, not all of them. Of more than 90,000 clones in the sample, around nine tenths were seen once. The sequence came from a man aged 35 to 55 with acute or convalescent COVID-19. The sample consisted of peripheral blood.

The CDR3 nucleotides are TGTGCCAGTAGTGACTCAGGGTCGGACACTGAAGCTTTCTTT. Protein sequence: CASSDSGSDTEAFF. V gene TRBV19 combines with J gene TRBJ1-1; TRBD1 is a possible D gene (5 bases). With 5 bases removed from V and 3 bases from J, the gap between germline ends came to 13 bases. Germline loops: CDR1 LNHDA, CDR2 SQIVND (reference sequence). This CDR3 spans 14 amino acids.